These 21 T cell receptor beta chains were all obtained from the same sample, sequenced in a study of shared clonotypes between healthy human individuals. This table comes from immunoSEQ multiplex PCR, and its TCRdb copy is limited to in-frame clones, with some not included. The sample holds over 850,000 clones, approximately 80% seen once. The material sequenced was memory CD4+ T cells from PBMCs. Subset indicated: CD45RA-negative fraction. These receptors all stem from a man aged 18 to 29 in good health. Some clones in this sample may be carry-over from other donors' samples.

This clone was counted a few times. The chain's CDR3 is CASSQDGLAGELFF. Here the CDR3 DNA reads TGTGCCAGCAGCCAAGATGGACTAGCGGGAGAGCTGTTTTTT. The chain combines TRBV4-2 with TRBJ2-2; 12 bases align to TRBD2. CDR1 and CDR2 (germline): LGHNA, YNFKEQ. The CDR3 spans 14 residues. V trimming: 0 bases; J trimming: 11 bases; junction bases outside the gene matches: 1.

The chain recombines TRBV10-3 with TRBJ2-3; TRBD1 might be the D (5 bases). The germline gives CDR1 ENHRY, CDR2 SYGVKD. This CDR3 has 14 residues. The V gene lost 2 bases and the J gene lost 5 bases, with 11 bases spanning the gap. CDR3 bases: TGTGCCATCAGTGAGGACAGAGATATAGATACGCAGTATTTT. This encodes CAISEDRDIDTQYF.

The chain employs TRBV30 and TRBJ2-2, with a possible D match to TRBD1 (5 bases). Germline V gives CDR1 GTSNPN, CDR2 SVGIG (reference sequence). The CDR3 sequence is 13 residues long. The V gene lost 0 bases and the J gene lost 9 bases, with 11 bases spanning the gap. CDR3 coding DNA: TGTGCCTGGAGTGTCCAGGGTAACAGGGAGCTGTTTTTT. This encodes CAWSVQGNRELFF.

The rearrangement links TRBV19 to TRBJ1-2; D possibly corresponds to TRBD1 (5 bases). CDR1 and CDR2 from the germline V gene are LNHDA and SQIVND (reference sequence). V lost 3 bases and J lost 7, with 15 bases in between. CDR3 length: 14 amino acids. The CDR3 DNA is TGTGCCAGTAGTATGGGGCGGCAAATCGGTGGCTACACCTTC. The encoded protein is CASSMGRQIGGYTF. Variable domain in full (rest from reference TRBV19 and TRBJ1-2): DGGITQSPKYLFRKEGQNVTLSCEQNLNHDAMYWYRQDPGQGLRLIYYSQIVNDFQKGDIAEGYSVSREKKESFPLTVTSAQKNPTAFYLCASSMGRQIGGYTFGSGTRLTVV.

The CDR3 DNA reads as TGTGCCAGCAGTTCGGCGCACAATGAAAAACTGTTTTTT. It translates to CASSSAHNEKLFF. The J gene is TRBJ1-4, the V gene TRBV28; no firm D call. This CDR3 region has 13 residues. Germline CDR1 is MDHEN and CDR2 is SYDVKM. V was shortened by 4 bases and J by 5 bases, with 8 bases between the two germline ends.

The chain couples TRBV19 to TRBJ2-5; no definite D call. Trimming removed 3 bases at V and 4 bases at J, with 12 bases between. Germline V lookup: CDR1 LNHDA, CDR2 SQIVND (reference sequence). CDR3 length: 14 residues. DNA for the CDR3: TGTGCCAGTAGTATGCCGGGTCTGGGAGAGACCCAGTACTTC. It translates to CASSMPGLGETQYF.

This clone was detected a few times. This chain uses TRBV7-2 with TRBJ1-4, with D perhaps TRBD1 (5 bases). The CDR3 spans 15 residues. Deletions cut 2 bases from V and 3 bases from J, with 10 bases between. The V gene's germline CDR1 is SGHTA and CDR2 FQGNSA. CDR3: CASSLSGGSNEKLFF. The DNA for the CDR3 is TGTGCCAGCAGCTTATCTGGGGGTTCTAATGAAAAACTGTTTTTT.

This clone was observed once. The chain links TRBV4-1 to TRBJ2-3; D not certain. The CDR3 is 12 residues long. The V and J ends lost 4 bases and 5 bases respectively, with 7 bases between them. CDR1 is MGHRA, CDR2 YSYEKL, per germline. This chain's CDR3 is CASSPVGDTQYF. The CDR3 nucleotides are TGCGCCAGCAGCCCAGTTGGAGATACGCAGTATTTT.

The chain links TRBV6-5 to TRBJ2-7; perhaps TRBD2 as D (6 bases). CDR3 length: 13 amino acids. The V gene lost 6 bases and the J gene lost 2 bases, with 11 bases spanning the gap. Germline lookup yields CDR1 MNHEY and CDR2 SVGAGI. CDR3 sequence: CASRQLAAYEQYF. The CDR3 nucleotides are TGTGCCAGCAGGCAACTAGCCGCCTACGAGCAGTACTTC.

In regard to this clone: With a much larger clone just one base away, this may be a read error. Additional DNA sequences in this sample encode the identical CDR3. This chain uses TRBV11-3 with TRBJ2-1; D is unclear. V was cut by 1 base and J by 5 bases, with 6 bases left in between. Germline lookup yields CDR1 SGHNT and CDR2 YENEEA. This CDR3 comprises 13 residues. The CDR3 is CASSLGPNNEQFF. DNA of the CDR3: TGTGCCAGCAGCTTAGGACCGAACAATGAGCAGTTCTTC.

The V call is TRBV5-1, the J call TRBJ2-2; D unresolved. This CDR3 comprises 13 residues. V was shortened by 4 bases and J by 5 bases, with 9 bases between the two germline ends. Per germline, CDR1 SGHRS and CDR2 YFSETQ. CDR3 DNA: TGCGCCAGCAGCCCTTCGGTGACCGGGGAGCTGTTTTTT. Protein: CASSPSVTGELFF.

The gene calls are TRBV5-4 and TRBJ2-5; weak D call: TRBD1 (6 bases). Germline loops: CDR1 SGHNT, CDR2 YYREEE (reference sequence). The ends were cut back, 0 bases at V and 3 bases at J, with 12 bases in the middle. The CDR3 is made up of 15 amino acids. The CDR3 sequence is CASSLADRSKETQYF. The CDR3 nucleotides read TGTGCCAGCAGCTTGGCCGACAGGTCAAAAGAGACCCAGTACTTC. The whole variable domain, remainder taken from reference TRBV5-4 and TRBJ2-5, is ETGVTQSPTHLIKTRGQQVTLRCSSQSGHNTVSWYQQALGQGPQFIFQYYREEENGRGNFPPRFSGLQFPNYSSELNVNALELDDSALYLCASSLADRSKETQYFGPGTRLLVL.

V gene TRBV6-6 combines with J gene TRBJ1-1; 7 nucleotides match TRBD1. The CDR3 spans 15 residues. The trim removed 6 bases at V and 0 bases at J, leaving 7 bases unmatched. The germline V gene encodes CDR1 MNHNY and CDR2 SVGAGI (reference sequence). CDR3 sequence: CASSHEGAVNTEAFF. DNA for the CDR3: TGTGCCAGCAGCCACGAGGGGGCAGTGAACACTGAAGCTTTCTTT.

This clone came up once. The chain carries TRBV7-5 and TRBJ2-7; the table's D call, TRBD2, was not checked against the DNA. TRBV7-5 is recorded as a pseudogene. The CDR3 totals 14 residues. CDR3 DNA sequence: TGTGTCAGAAGCATGGGACTCCCTGCCTACGAGCAGTACTTC. Translation: CVRSMGLPAYEQYF.

The rearrangement joins TRBV11-2 to TRBJ2-3; the D gene is possibly TRBD2 (5 bases). The CDR3 runs to 16 residues. The V gene lost 1 base and the J gene lost 6 bases, with 17 bases spanning the gap. Per the germline V gene, CDR1 is SGHAT and CDR2 is FQNNGV. The CDR3 loop is CASSLVGSGRSDTQYF. The CDR3, as DNA: TGTGCCAGCAGCTTAGTTGGGAGCGGACGCTCTGATACGCAGTATTTT.

The chain is built from TRBV5-4 and TRBJ1-2, with D perhaps TRBD1 (5 bases). Germline assignment: CDR1 SGHNT and CDR2 YYREEE (reference sequence). Between the trimmed V and J ends, which lost 2 bases and 2 bases, there was a span of 16 bases. The CDR3 contains 16 residues. The CDR3 loop is CASSFNPGDSNYGYTF. CDR3 bases: TGTGCCAGCAGCTTTAACCCGGGGGATTCGAACTATGGCTACACCTTC.

The V and J genes are TRBV9 and TRBJ2-2; the D is unclear. The length of the CDR3 is 16 residues. CDR1 is SGDLS and CDR2 is YYNGEE in the germline V gene. The germline V and J ends were trimmed by 4 bases and 5 bases, with 18 bases remaining between them. Here the CDR3 DNA reads TGTGCCAGCAGCCCCGAGGTGGTGAGCCGAACCGGGGAGCTGTTTTTT. Its protein is CASSPEVVSRTGELFF.

The chain combines TRBV6-1 with TRBJ2-2; D might be TRBD1 (5 bases). The germline V gene has CDR1 MNHNS and CDR2 SASEGT. The CDR3 is made up of 13 amino acids. V was shortened by 4 bases and J by 6 bases, with 9 bases between the two germline ends. The DNA for the CDR3 is TGTGCCAGCAGTGGACAGAAGGCCGGGGAGCTGTTTTTT. Encoded protein: CASSGQKAGELFF.

The rearrangement links TRBV6-1 to TRBJ2-5; 11 bases are a match to TRBD2. Germline-derived CDR1 and CDR2 are MNHNS and SASEGT. The CDR3 spans 17 residues. J lost 1 base, V lost 2 bases, and 6 bases had no gene match. CDR3 nucleotides: TGTGCCAGCAGTGAATTTGGGACTAGCGGATCCCAAGAGACCCAGTACTTC. This encodes CASSEFGTSGSQETQYF.

The chain uses TRBV5-1 and TRBJ2-3; 9 bases are shared with TRBD1. CDR1 and CDR2 from the germline V gene are SGHRS and YFSETQ. The CDR3 is made up of 15 amino acids. Unmatched junction bases numbered 4, after V lost 4 bases and J lost 1 base. The CDR3 here is CASSPTGGGTDTQYF. The CDR3 DNA follows: TGCGCCAGCAGCCCCACAGGGGGCGGCACAGATACGCAGTATTTT.

The chain links TRBV28 to TRBJ1-1, with a weak D call TRBD1 (5 bases). The CDR3 consists of 15 residues. CDR1 is MDHEN, CDR2 SYDVKM, per germline. Between the trimmed V and J ends, which lost 8 bases and 5 bases, there was a span of 21 bases. CDR3 coding DNA: TGTGCCAGCCCCTCCTCAGGTCAGGGTTCGACTGAAGCTTTCTTT. Translation: CASPSSGQGSTEAFF.